These T cell receptor beta chains were read from a single sample in a study of T cell repertoires in cytomegalovirus infection. TCRdb fed the reads into MiXCR, producing one record per CDR3 protein. The sample contains about 740,000 distinct CDR3 sequences, 35% of which appear only once. The sample comprised PBMCs. The receptors shown here come from a human donor in good health (CMV status not recorded). Some clones in this sample may be carry-over from other donors' samples. Each CDR3 is given with its conserved first and last residue. A D gene is named only where the DNA matches it firmly. Rows give clone size only sometimes, using once, few, many, or a class for an expanded clone.

J | V | D | size | DNA | CDR3
TRBJ1-6 | TRBV7-2 | NA | many | TGTGCCAGCAGCTTAGCGGGTCGATTCTCCTATAATTCACCCCTCCACTTT | CASSLAGRFSYNSPLHF
TRBJ2-3 | TRBV28 | TRBD1 | many | TGTGCCAGCGTATTGTCGGGACAGAACACAGATACGCAGTATTTT | CASVLSGQNTDTQYF
TRBJ1-5 | TRBV23-1 | NA | NA | TGCGCCAGCAGTCAAATGGGGGCCGGTCGGGAAGGTCAGCCCCAGCATTTT | CASSQMGAGREGQPQHF
TRBJ2-3 | TRBV29-1 | NA | NA | TGCAGCGTTGTGGGTCGGGCTAGTCCAGATACGCAGTATTTT | CSVVGRASPDTQYF
TRBJ2-2 | TRBV7-2 | NA | few | TGTGCCAGCAGCTTAAACGGGGGTCGTCGTACCGGGGAGCTGTTTTTT | CASSLNGGRRTGELFF
TRBJ2-7 | TRBV29-1 | TRBD1 | once | TGCAGCGTTGAGGACAGGGGGCGCGGTCACGAGCAGTACTTC | CSVEDRGRGHEQYF
TRBJ2-7 | TRBV6-5 | NA | NA | TGTGCCAGCAGTTACTCAGGGGGAGGCTACGACGAGCAGTACTTC | CASSYSGGGYDEQYF
TRBJ2-3 | TRBV20-1 | NA | NA | TGCAGTGCTAGCGGGGGGCTCACAGATACGCAGTATTTT | CSASGGLTDTQYF
TRBJ2-7 | TRBV7-2 | NA | NA | TGTGCCAGCAGCCCCCATATAGTAGAGCAGTACTTC | CASSPHIVEQYF
TRBJ1-1 | TRBV7-9 | NA | NA | TGTGCCAGCAGCTGGGAGAACACTGAAGCTGTCTTT | CASSWENTEAVF
TRBJ1-4 | TRBV2 | NA | NA | TGTGCCAGCAGTGAACACCCGAACAGAGCAACTAATGAAAAACTGTTTTTT | CASSEHPNRATNEKLFF
TRBJ1-1 | TRBV6-2/TRBV6-3 | NA | NA | TGTGCCAGCAGTTACTTTACAGGTTTCAGAGCTTTCTTT | CASSYFTGFRAFF
TRBJ2-1 | TRBV7-8 | TRBD1 | NA | TGTGCCAGCAGCCTCAGACAGGGTGGGAGATACAATGAGAAGTTCTTC | CASSLRQGGRYNEKFF
TRBJ1-4 | TRBV11-2 | NA | once | TGTGCCAGCAGCTTAGGAGGAATTGCAACTAATGAAAAACTGTTTTTT | CASSLGGIATNEKLFF
TRBJ1-1 | TRBV10-3 | NA | NA | TGTGCCATCAGCCAGGATCTATCCATAGGAAACACTGAAGCTTTCTTT | CAISQDLSIGNTEAFF
TRBJ2-7 | TRBV20-1 | TRBD2 | NA | TGCAGTGCTAGAGATAGCGGGGGGGCTTACGAGCAGTACTTC | CSARDSGGAYEQYF
TRBJ1-5 | TRBV19 | NA | once | TGTGCCAGTAGTATGGAAGGAAATCAGCCCCAGCATTTT | CASSMEGNQPQHF
TRBJ2-5 | TRBV5-8 | TRBD2 | NA | TGTGCCAGCAGCCTCGTGCGTGGTAGCGGGAGATTCGAGGAGACCCAGTACTTC | CASSLVRGSGRFEETQYF
TRBJ2-7 | TRBV3-1 | TRBD1 | once | TGTGCCAGCAGCCAAGCCACAGGGGGATCCTACGAGCAGTACTTC | CASSQATGGSYEQYF
TRBJ1-5 | TRBV7-2 | NA | many | TGTGCCAGCAGCTTACGGGGTGCGGGTCAGCCCCAGCATTTT | CASSLRGAGQPQHF
TRBJ2-1 | TRBV7-2 | TRBD1 | NA | TGTGCCAGCAGCTCGAGGGACAGATACAATGAGCAGTTCTTC | CASSSRDRYNEQFF
TRBJ2-2 | TRBV5-1 | TRBD1 | NA | TGCGCCAGCAGCTCGACAGGGTGGGCGAACACCGGGGAGCTGTTTTTT | CASSSTGWANTGELFF
TRBJ2-2 | TRBV7-6 | NA | NA | TGTGCCAGCAGCCGCTCCCCGCGAGGGCCCAACACCGGGGAGCTGTTTTTT | CASSRSPRGPNTGELFF
TRBJ2-5 | TRBV7-9 | TRBD1 | NA | TGTGCCAGCAGCCTCGGACAGGGTTCAAGGGAGACCCAGTACTTC | CASSLGQGSRETQYF
TRBJ1-1 | TRBV7-6 | NA | few | TGTGCCAGCAGCTTAAACAGCGGGGCCACCGAAGCTTTCTTT | CASSLNSGATEAFF
TRBJ1-5 | TRBV12-3/TRBV12-4 | NA | few | TGTGCCAGCAGTTTTGGCCGAAGGGGGGGCGATCAGCCCCAGCATTTT | CASSFGRRGGDQPQHF
TRBJ2-7 | TRBV6-1 | NA | NA | TGTGCCAGCAGCGGGACCGGGAGCCACGAGCAGTACTTC | CASSGTGSHEQYF
TRBJ1-5 | TRBV7-6 | NA | few | TGTGCCAGCAGCCCCGAACCGGGACAGCCCCAGCATTTT | CASSPEPGQPQHF
TRBJ2-3 | TRBV3-1 | NA | once | TGTGCCAGCAGCCAAGATCAACATCGAGATACGCAGTATTTT | CASSQDQHRDTQYF
TRBJ2-7 | TRBV19 | TRBD1 | NA | TGTGCCACCACCGGATGGGGGACAGGCGTCAGCGAGCAGTACTTC | CATTGWGTGVSEQYF
TRBJ1-1 | TRBV28 | NA | few | TGTGCCAGCGGGCGGGACAAGGGGTACACTGAAGCTTTCTTT | CASGRDKGYTEAFF
TRBJ1-4 | TRBV4-1 | TRBD1 | few | TGCGCCAGCAGCCAAGAAAGTCGACAGGGTCCCTCTGAAAAACTGTTTTTT | CASSQESRQGPSEKLFF
TRBJ1-5 | TRBV6-6 | NA | NA | TGTGCCAGCAGGCGGGCCGGCGATCAGCCCCAGCATTTT | CASRRAGDQPQHF
TRBJ2-1 | TRBV12-3/TRBV12-4 | TRBD2 | few | TGTGCCAGCAGTTGGAGCGGGAGAGTAGGCAATGAGCAGTTCTTC | CASSWSGRVGNEQFF
TRBJ2-7 | TRBV27 | TRBD1 | few | TGTGCCAGCAACCCCCGGGACAGGGGGCCCTACGAGCAGTACTTC | CASNPRDRGPYEQYF
TRBJ2-7 | TRBV27 | TRBD1 | NA | TGTGCCACCCGGACAGGATCCTACGAGCAGTACTTC | CATRTGSYEQYF
TRBJ1-6 | TRBV28 | TRBD1 | once | TGTGCCAGCAGTTCCAGACAGGGGTGGAATTCACCCCTCCACTTT | CASSSRQGWNSPLHF
TRBJ2-2 | TRBV6-5 | TRBD1 | few | TGTGCCACCCGAAAGATGACAGGGGCGGACACCGGGGAGCTGTTTTTT | CATRKMTGADTGELFF
TRBJ2-7 | TRBV12-3/TRBV12-4 | NA | few | TGTGCCAGCAGTCTAAGCCGGGAAACGAGACGCGAGCAGTACTTC | CASSLSRETRREQYF
TRBJ1-5 | TRBV19 | NA | NA | TGTGCCAGTAGTATATGGCGGCAGAATAATCAGCCCCAGCATTTT | CASSIWRQNNQPQHF
TRBJ2-1 | TRBV11-2 | NA | once | TGTTCCAGCAGCTTAAGAGAGGGCAATGAGCAGTTCTTC | CSSSLREGNEQFF
TRBJ1-1 | TRBV12-3/TRBV12-4 | TRBD1 | many | TGTGCCAGCAGTTCGACAGGGCTCCCCACTGAAGCTTTCTTT | CASSSTGLPTEAFF
TRBJ1-2 | TRBV6-1 | NA | few | TGTGCCAGCAGTGAAAGGACTGGCTACACCTTC | CASSERTGYTF
TRBJ1-1 | TRBV28 | NA | NA | TGTGCCAGCAGGCCAAGCACGGCGTTGAACACTGAAGCTTTCTTT | CASRPSTALNTEAFF
TRBJ2-7 | TRBV28 | NA | NA | TGTGCCAGCAGTTTAGCCCAGGGGTGGAGGGACGAGCAGTACTTC | CASSLAQGWRDEQYF
TRBJ2-3 | TRBV7-3 | NA | few | TGTGCCAGCAGCTTAGGTGCGGGGGCCGAGAAAAACACAGATACGCAGTATTTT | CASSLGAGAEKNTDTQYF
TRBJ1-2 | TRBV6-1 | TRBD1 | few | TGTGCCAGCAGTTACCGGGGACAGGGGGTGGCTAACTATGGCTACACCTTC | CASSYRGQGVANYGYTF
TRBJ2-3 | TRBV6-1 | TRBD1 | NA | TGTGCCAGCACCGGCGGTGGGGACAGAACAGATACGCAGTATTTT | CASTGGGDRTDTQYF
TRBJ2-7 | TRBV4-1 | NA | NA | TGCGCCAGCAGCCAAGGGGTAACCTACGAGCAGTACTTC | CASSQGVTYEQYF
TRBJ2-1 | TRBV28 | TRBD2 | few | TGTGCCAGCAGAACAAGCGGGAGTAGCAGCAATGAGCAGTTCTTC | CASRTSGSSSNEQFF
TRBJ2-1 | TRBV7-8 | NA | NA | TGTGCCAGCAGCCTCAGGGGGGACCTTTCCTACAATGAGCAGTTCTTC | CASSLRGDLSYNEQFF